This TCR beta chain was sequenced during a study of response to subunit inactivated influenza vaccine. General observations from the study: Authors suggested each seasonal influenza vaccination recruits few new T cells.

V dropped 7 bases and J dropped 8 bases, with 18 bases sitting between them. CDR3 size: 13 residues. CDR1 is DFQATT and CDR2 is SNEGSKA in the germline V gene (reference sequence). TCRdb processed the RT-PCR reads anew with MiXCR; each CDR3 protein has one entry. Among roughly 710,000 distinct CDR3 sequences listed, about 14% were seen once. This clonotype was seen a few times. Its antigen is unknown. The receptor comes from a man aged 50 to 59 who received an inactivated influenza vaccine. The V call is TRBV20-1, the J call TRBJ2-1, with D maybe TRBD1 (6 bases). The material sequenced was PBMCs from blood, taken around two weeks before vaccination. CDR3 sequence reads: CSVKMGAVDEQFF. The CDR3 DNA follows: TGCAGTGTCAAGATGGGGGCGGTAGATGAGCAGTTCTTC.